Listed below are T cell receptor beta chains from one sample, sequenced in a study of T cells in Graves' hyperthyroidism and ophthalmopathy. TCRdb passed the multiplex PCR reads through MiXCR, listing each CDR3 protein once. The repertoire has approximately 590,000 distinct CDR3 sequences, about 45% of them found once; the top ten carry roughly 8.2%. Sequenced: peripheral blood or thyroid tissue (not recorded which). These TCRs come from a woman aged 18-29 years with Graves' hyperthyroidism. Both conserved end residues are part of each CDR3. The order of the fields is J gene, V gene, D gene, clone size, CDR3 protein, CDR3 DNA. D genes are given only for firm matches. Not all rows give a size; the values are once, few, many and, for expanded clones, a class.

TRBJ2-2 | TRBV7-6 | TRBD2 | . | CASSLVTSGRLSTGELFF | TGTGCCAGCAGCTTAGTGACTAGCGGGAGGTTGAGCACCGGGGAGCTGTTTTTT
TRBJ1-2 | TRBV29-1 | TRBD1 | . | CSPHTGQTRLRGYTF | TGCAGCCCCCACACGGGACAGACACGACTTCGGGGCTACACCTTC
TRBJ1-5 | TRBV19 | . | . | CASRGGPNQPQHF | TGTGCCAGTAGGGGGGGGCCCAATCAGCCCCAGCATTTT
TRBJ1-2 | TRBV10-3 | TRBD1 | . | CAISESQGQGVRYGYTF | TGTGCCATCAGTGAGTCCCAAGGACAGGGGGTCAGGTATGGCTACACCTTC
TRBJ1-2 | TRBV19 | . | . | CASSRRGGGALAYGYTF | TGTGCCAGTAGTCGACGGGGTGGGGGGGCTCTGGCCTATGGCTACACCTTC
TRBJ2-5 | TRBV6-5 | . | . | CASILPTSTVRRETQYF | TGTGCCAGCATTCTCCCAACTAGTACAGTTCGTAGGGAGACCCAGTACTTC
TRBJ2-2 | TRBV7-9 | TRBD2 | few | CASSSGGLAGGPGTGELFF | TGTGCCAGCAGCTCTGGGGGACTAGCGGGAGGGCCCGGCACCGGGGAGCTGTTTTTT
TRBJ1-1 | TRBV24-1 | . | . | CATSEGTEAFF | TGTGCCACCAGTGAAGGGACTGAAGCTTTCTTT
TRBJ2-1 | TRBV7-9 | . | once | CASSSTGGVEQFF | TGTGCCAGCAGCTCAACAGGCGGGGTTGAGCAGTTCTTC
TRBJ1-5 | TRBV12-3/TRBV12-4 | . | . | CASSFTPGGNQPQHF | TGTGCCAGCAGTTTTACGCCCGGGGGCAATCAGCCCCAGCATTTT
TRBJ2-7 | TRBV10-2 | . | many | CASSDGRRYEQYF | TGCGCCAGCAGTGACGGGAGACGGTACGAGCAGTACTTC
TRBJ1-1 | TRBV7-8 | TRBD1 | few | CASSYRDSLNTEAFF | TGTGCCAGCAGCTATAGGGACAGTTTGAACACTGAAGCTTTCTTT
TRBJ2-5 | TRBV9 | . | . | CASSEHEAQYF | TGTGCCAGCAGCGAACATGAGGCCCAGTACTTC
TRBJ2-7 | TRBV20-1 | . | once | CSAETGDYEQHF | TGCAGTGCTGAGACAGGAGACTACGAGCAGCACTTC
TRBJ1-6 | TRBV2 | . | few | CASRLQGTYNSPLHF | TGTGCCAGCAGGCTACAGGGTACCTATAATTCACCCCTCCACTTT
TRBJ2-3 | TRBV10-3 | . | . | CAISPARSTDTQYF | TGTGCCATCAGTCCAGCCCGAAGCACAGATACGCAGTATTTT
TRBJ1-4 | TRBV7-2 | TRBD1 | many | CASSLAGTGWNEKLFF | TGTGCCAGCAGCTTAGCGGGGACAGGGTGGAATGAAAAACTGTTTTTT
TRBJ2-5 | TRBV29-1 | . | . | CSGTRFGGPQETQYF | TGCAGCGGCACCCGGTTCGGGGGACCCCAAGAGACCCAGTACTTC
TRBJ1-6 | TRBV7-2 | . | . | CASSQAWERTLHF | TGTGCCAGCAGCCAAGCCTGGGAAAGAACCCTCCACTTT
TRBJ1-2 | TRBV11-2 | . | . | CASSLYGSVNYGYTF | TGTGCCAGCAGCTTATATGGATCAGTTAACTATGGCTACACCTTC
TRBJ1-2 | TRBV6-5 | . | . | CASSHTEVRRGYTF | TGTGCCAGCAGTCATACCGAGGTCCGGAGGGGCTACACCTTC
TRBJ1-5 | TRBV9 | . | . | CASSVRGQDQPQHF | TGTGCCAGCAGCGTACGGGGACAAGATCAGCCCCAGCATTTT
TRBJ1-2 | TRBV29-1 | . | . | CSTLSGTSDGYTF | TGCAGCACCTTATCGGGGACGAGTGATGGCTACACCTTC
TRBJ1-3 | TRBV29-1 | . | many | CSVGASGNTIYF | TGCAGCGTCGGCGCCTCTGGAAACACCATATATTTT
TRBJ2-2 | TRBV12-3/TRBV12-4 | . | . | CASSYSVGELFF | TGTGCCAGCAGTTACTCAGTCGGGGAGCTGTTTTTT
TRBJ2-7 | TRBV2 | TRBD2 | . | CASSLSRTSGSYEQYF | TGTGCCAGCAGTTTATCGAGGACTAGCGGCTCCTACGAGCAGTACTTC
TRBJ2-5 | TRBV2 | TRBD1 | . | CAISGGRGETQYF | TGTGCCATCAGTGGGGGCAGGGGGGAGACCCAGTACTTC
TRBJ2-2 | TRBV19 | . | . | CASKKNTGELFF | TGTGCCAGTAAGAAGAACACCGGGGAGCTGTTTTTT
TRBJ2-5 | TRBV14 | . | . | CASSQVRREETQYF | TGTGCCAGCAGCCAAGTCCGCAGGGAAGAGACCCAGTACTTC
TRBJ1-1 | TRBV2 | . | few | CASLIERGAFF | TGTGCCAGCTTAATAGAGCGTGGGGCTTTCTTT
TRBJ1-2 | TRBV20-1 | . | few | CSARDETGRGYTF | TGCAGTGCTAGAGATGAAACCGGAAGGGGCTACACCTTC
TRBJ2-2 | TRBV10-1 | . | . | CASSEVVDTGELFF | TGCGCCAGCAGTGAGGTTGTGGACACCGGGGAGCTGTTTTTT
TRBJ2-7 | TRBV4-1 | . | once | CASSQGSSEQYF | TGCGCCAGCAGCCAAGGGTCTTCCGAGCAGTACTTC
TRBJ1-2 | TRBV29-1 | . | . | CSASGAGYGYTF | TGCAGCGCAAGTGGGGCAGGGTATGGCTACACCTTC
TRBJ2-7 | TRBV5-5 | TRBD2 | . | CASSLGGTSDPYEQYF | TGTGCCAGCAGCTTGGGAGGGACTAGCGATCCTTACGAGCAGTACTTC
TRBJ1-1 | TRBV20-1 | TRBD1 | many | CSARRDRVF | TGCAGTGCTAGGCGGGACAGAGTCTTT
TRBJ1-5 | TRBV10-3 | . | many | CAISESSNQPQHF | TGTGCCATCAGTGAGTCATCCAATCAGCCCCAGCATTTT
TRBJ1-6 | TRBV6-1 | TRBD1 | . | CASCTGGNNSPLHF | TGTGCCAGCTGCACAGGGGGCAATAATTCACCCCTCCACTTT
TRBJ1-5 | TRBV2 | TRBD1 | many | CASQQGTNQPQHF | TGTGCCAGCCAACAGGGGACGAATCAGCCCCAGCATTTT
TRBJ1-2 | TRBV5-8 | TRBD1 | . | CASSLEGGQGYGYTF | TGTGCCAGCAGCTTGGAGGGCGGACAGGGCTATGGCTACACCTTC
TRBJ2-2 | TRBV7-8 | TRBD2 | once | CASSPSRLAGGRNTGELFF | TGTGCCAGCAGCCCATCCCGACTCGCGGGAGGCAGGAACACCGGGGAGCTGTTTTTT
TRBJ2-2 | TRBV24-1 | . | . | CATSDPGEQASGELFF | TGTGCCACCAGTGACCCTGGGGAACAAGCATCCGGGGAGCTGTTTTTT
TRBJ2-5 | TRBV11-1 | . | . | CASSCSQETQYF | TGTGCCAGCAGCTGCTCCCAAGAGACCCAGTACTTC
TRBJ1-5 | TRBV7-2 | . | few | CASSQSPSAYQPQHF | TGTGCCAGCAGCCAAAGCCCCTCGGCGTATCAGCCCCAGCATTTT
TRBJ1-1 | TRBV4-2 | . | . | CASSQLSPRNTEAFF | TGTGCCAGCAGCCAACTCTCCCCGAGGAACACTGAAGCTTTCTTT
TRBJ2-5 | TRBV24-1 | TRBD2 | . | CATSEAGLGPETQYF | TGTGCCACCAGTGAAGCGGGACTCGGTCCGGAGACCCAGTACTTC
TRBJ2-7 | TRBV2 | . | . | CASSIRQDSYEQYF | TGTGCCAGCAGTATTCGACAGGATTCCTACGAGCAGTACTTC
TRBJ2-3 | TRBV6-5 | . | . | CASSYLRVDADTQYF | TGTGCCAGCAGTTACTTAAGGGTGGATGCAGATACGCAGTATTTT
TRBJ2-7 | TRBV7-6 | . | . | CASSQGGGRTYEQYF | TGTGCCAGCAGCCAAGGGGGCGGGAGAACTTACGAGCAGTACTTC
TRBJ1-2 | TRBV24-1 | . | once | CASSRSLGDTTYGYTF | TGTGCCAGCTCACGCTCATTGGGGGACACGACCTATGGCTACACCTTC
TRBJ2-5 | TRBV25-1 | . | once | CAPPRVRETQYF | TGTGCACCCCCCCGGGTACGAGAGACCCAGTACTTC
TRBJ1-2 | TRBV25-1 | . | . | CASSEYLGAHGYTF | TGTGCCAGCAGTGAATATCTTGGAGCCCATGGCTACACCTTC
TRBJ1-2 | TRBV7-9 | TRBD1 | many | CASSRTGTGSIGYTF | TGTGCCAGCAGCCGTACCGGGACAGGGTCGATTGGCTACACCTTC
TRBJ1-2 | TRBV25-1 | . | . | CASSEYRVSGYTF | TGTGCCAGCAGTGAATACAGGGTCTCTGGCTACACCTTC
TRBJ2-7 | TRBV11-3 | TRBD2 | . | CASSYGLAGGPAYEQYF | TGTGCCAGCAGCTACGGACTAGCGGGAGGCCCGGCCTACGAGCAGTACTTC